Listed here is a single T cell receptor (beta chain). Its antigen is not identified. This record comes from a study of T-cell reconstitution after alpha-beta-depleted transplantation in children. Regarding the study as a whole: After transplant, at about two months, alpha-beta T cells were reportedly derived from several hundred expanded graft clones. T-cell numbers and diversity, one year after transplant, stemmed largely from T cells that were newly produced.

The CDR3 consists of 17 residues. Per the germline V gene, CDR1 is LGHDT and CDR2 is YNNKEL (reference sequence). J gave up 1 base and V 10 bases, and 17 bases lay outside the gene matches. The TCRbeta library incorporated unique molecular identifiers. TCRdb re-called the PCR reads through MiXCR, storing one row per CDR3 protein. This table holds about 150,000 distinct CDR3 sequences, around 10% found once. The clonotype comes from a boy aged 2-15 years with acute myeloid leukemia, due to receive a stem cell transplant. The specimen comprised PBMCs, sampled before TCRalphabeta/CD19-depleted stem cell transplant. This chain joins TRBV3-1 and TRBJ2-7, with 9 bases identical to TRBD1. The CDR3 reads CATSRLPTGGRSYEQYF. CDR3 sequence (DNA): TGTGCCACCTCCCGCCTACCCACAGGGGGCCGGTCCTACGAGCAGTACTTC.